These 8 T cell receptor beta chains were all obtained from the same sample, sequenced in a study of blood T cells in healthy people across ages (dated by TCRdb to 2013 to 2016). The library was obtained by 5' RACE. The reads were generated on an Illumina HiSeq 2500. A second about 6 to 11 cycle PCR used a sample-barcoded 5' primer and a J-beta primer mix. TCRdb ran its own pipeline on the public reads, namely fastp trimming at Q25 and MiXCR clone calling, and kept in-frame beta chains. Under each unique CDR3 protein, matching rows form one entry showing the most common genes and DNA. Across this sample there are roughly 830,000 distinct CDR3 sequences, with approximately 59% seen only once. The ten top clones hold about 27% of the sample. What was sequenced was blood. The receptors originated from a young man in good health.

V usage is TRBV12-3 or TRBV12-4 and J usage is TRBJ2-4, with D perhaps matching TRBD2 (5 bases). The J call may be incorrect, as the DNA end agrees better with TRBJ2-7. The CDR3 covers 14 residues. CDR3 nucleotide sequence: TGTGCCAGCAGTTTAAGATGGGAGATAGACGAGCAGTACTTC. Encoded protein: CASSLRWEIDEQYF.

This clonotype has just a few counts. The J gene is TRBJ2-1, the V gene TRBV7-2; 7 positions agree with TRBD1. This CDR3 spans 16 amino acids. The V gene's germline CDR1 is SGHTA and CDR2 FQGNSA. V was clipped by 3 bases and J by 0 bases; unmatched bases: 5. This CDR3 reads CASSFLGGSSYNEQFF. DNA for the CDR3: TGTGCCAGCAGCTTTCTAGGGGGCAGCTCCTACAATGAGCAGTTCTTC.

The rearrangement links TRBV29-1 to TRBJ1-4; the match to TRBD1 covers 8 bases. Germline loops: CDR1 SQVTM, CDR2 ANQGSEA. The CDR3 sequence is 14 residues long. V dropped 4 bases and J dropped 4; count of bases not matched to a gene: 5. The CDR3 protein is CSVAHTGGNEKLFF. As DNA, the CDR3 is TGCAGCGTTGCCCATACAGGGGGTAATGAAAAACTGTTTTTT. The full variable domain, in which reference TRBV29-1 and TRBJ1-4 provide the parts outside the CDR3, is SAVISQKPSRDICQRGTSLTIQCQVDSQVTMMFWYRQQPGQSLTLIATANQGSEATYESGFVIDKFPISRPNLTFSTLTVSNMSPEDSSIYLCSVAHTGGNEKLFFGSGTQLSVL.

This clonotype was observed many times. V and J are TRBV3-1 and TRBJ1-1; D unresolved. CDR3 length: 13 residues. V shed 3 bases and J shed 1 base, with 6 bases lying between them. Germline assignment: CDR1 LGHDT and CDR2 YNNKEL (reference sequence). The CDR3 sequence is CASSQIGNTEAFF. In DNA form, the CDR3 reads TGTGCCAGCAGCCAGATCGGGAACACTGAAGCTTTCTTT.

V is TRBV18 and J is TRBJ2-1, with a weak D call TRBD2 (7 bases). Trimming cost V 0 bases and J 5 bases, with 14 bases left between them. This CDR3 spans 16 amino acids. Germline CDR1 and CDR2: KGHSH and LQKENI. CDR3 DNA: TGTGCCAGCTCACCACCGCGCGGGGGCCTAAACAATGAGCAGTTCTTC. Protein product: CASSPPRGGLNNEQFF.

The rearrangement joins TRBV9 to TRBJ2-1; perhaps TRBD1 as D (6 bases). Germline V gene data show CDR1 as SGDLS and CDR2 as YYNGEE. CDR3 size: 16 residues. Trimming shortened V by 4 bases and J by 7 bases, and 21 bases separated the two germline ends. The CDR3 loop reads CASSPRQDSMCNEQFF. CDR3 coding DNA: TGTGCCAGCAGCCCCCGACAGGATTCGATGTGTAATGAGCAGTTCTTC.

V is TRBV20-1 and J is TRBJ1-5; TRBD1 agrees at 10 bases. Germline CDR1 and CDR2: DFQATT and SNEGSKA (reference sequence). The CDR3 is 13 residues long. V trimming: 7 bases; J trimming: 6 bases; junction bases outside the gene matches: 6. CDR3 bases: TGCAGTGGAAGACAGGGGGCGGGTCAGCCCCAGCATTTT. It encodes CSGRQGAGQPQHF.

The rearrangement uses TRBV5-1 and TRBJ2-1; 12 nucleotides agree with TRBD2. Germline V CDR1 and CDR2: SGHRS, YFSETQ. J gave up 1 base and V 5 bases, and 13 bases lay outside the gene matches. The CDR3 is made up of 19 amino acids. CDR3 sequence reads: CASRGLGGLAGQSYNEQFF. The CDR3 coding sequence is TGCGCCAGCAGAGGCTTGGGCGGACTAGCGGGACAATCCTACAATGAGCAGTTCTTC.